This T cell receptor beta chain was captured in a study of OX40 agonist ivuxolimab in advanced cancers. For the study at large: Patients were dosed with the agonistic anti-OX40 (CD134) antibody ivuxolimab.

Patients had blood sampled at baseline and again on cycle 4 day 1 and cycle 7 day 1. Concerning this clone itself: Additional DNA sequences in this sample encode the identical CDR3.

TCRdb's table, derived via immunoSEQ multiplex PCR, lists solely in-frame clones and lacks some. The sample lists around 60,000 clones, around 84% seen once, with 2.1% in the top ten. The V gene lost 0 bases and the J gene lost 4 bases, with 7 bases spanning the gap. CDR3 length: 13 residues. Germline CDR1 reads SGDLS; CDR2 reads YYNGEE. This receptor was taken from an adult with an advanced solid tumor such as melanoma, head and neck, liver or kidney cancer. The material sequenced was CD4+ or CD8+ T cells sorted from blood, taken in a trial of the OX40 agonist ivuxolimab. This chain uses TRBV9 with TRBJ2-5, with unresolved D. The CDR3 sequence: CASSVGVGETQYF. The CDR3 bases are TGTGCCAGCAGCGTAGGTGTCGGAGAGACCCAGTACTTC.